This T cell receptor beta chain emerged from a study of cytomegalovirus exposure and HLA in healthy donors. The study's findings and limits: Among CMV-associated TCR beta chains, most appeared HLA-restricted in a later analysis. Trimming of TCR beta V- and J-genes showed a link, identified in a later analysis, to a missense DCLRE1C variant.

PCR was performed using 60 Vbeta and 13 Jbeta primers. The method was immunoSEQ multiplex PCR; TCRdb's version includes in-frame clones alone and lacks a portion of them. The sample consists of over 150,000 clones, approximately 80% of them appearing once. There were likely unrecorded immune exposures, though donors were nominally healthy when sampled. Only a few counts were recorded for this clone. As yet, its antigen is unknown. The V end was cut by 0 bases, the J end by 4 bases, with 13 bases between. The CDR3 has 15 amino acids. Germline-derived CDR1 and CDR2 are MNHNS and SASEGT. The receptor was isolated from a man in his thirties or forties in good health and CMV-seropositive. This rearrangement joins TRBV6-1 to TRBJ2-7; D perhaps matches TRBD1 (6 bases). Source material: PBMCs. The CDR3 region has the DNA TGTGCCAGCAGTGAAGCCCACAGGGTGCAGTACGAGCAGTACTTC. Translating gives CASSEAHRVQYEQYF.